This entry concerns a single T cell receptor (beta chain). The sample comes from a study of cytomegalovirus exposure and HLA in healthy donors. V was cut by 1 base and J by 5 bases, with 23 bases left in between. This CDR3 region has 18 residues. CDR1 and CDR2 from the germline V gene are LGHNA and YSLEER. The study ran its PCR with 60 Vbeta and 13 Jbeta primers. The method was immunoSEQ multiplex PCR; TCRdb's version includes in-frame clones alone and lacks a portion of them. The sample has some 110,000 clones; about 13% are singletons. The receptor's source is a man aged 35 to 55 in good health and CMV-seropositive. V usage is TRBV4-3 and J usage is TRBJ2-5, with D possibly matching TRBD2 (5 bases). Sequencing used PBMCs. The CDR3: CASSQGGSSTRRRETQYF. The CDR3 DNA follows: TGCGCCAGCAGCCAAGGGGGATCTAGCACCCGAAGGCGTGAGACCCAGTACTTC.